The 19 T cell receptor beta chains below were found in one sample sequenced in a study of cytomegalovirus exposure and HLA in healthy donors. The PCR contained 60 Vbeta and 13 Jbeta primers. TCRdb's table, derived via immunoSEQ multiplex PCR, lists solely in-frame clones and lacks some. The repertoire includes 100,000 or so clones, about 75% of them detected once, and more than 4.5% sits in the top ten. The sample consisted of PBMCs. These receptors all stem from a young woman in good health and CMV-seropositive.

V is TRBV2 and J is TRBJ1-2, with 7 bases that match TRBD1. Germline V gene sequence: CDR1 SNHLY, CDR2 FYNNEI. The CDR3 runs to 14 residues. V lost 5 bases to trimming and J lost 4 bases; unmatched junction nucleotides: 7. CDR3 in amino acids: CASSNNRGAYGYTF. The CDR3 DNA reads as TGTGCCAGCAGTAATAACAGGGGCGCCTATGGCTACACCTTC.

This clone came up once. This CDR3 is missing its conserved last phenylalanine or tryptophan, likely due to a read error. For the CDR3, the DNA is TGCGCCAGCAGCCACTCTACTACGGGGAGCACTGAAGCTTTCCTT. This gives the protein CASSHSTTGSTEAFL. This chain joins TRBV4-3 and TRBJ1-1; no firm D call. CDR3 length equals 15 residues. Germline CDR1 is LGHNA and CDR2 is YSLEER. V was pared by 3 bases and J by 4 bases, with 15 bases between.

This chain uses TRBV2 with TRBJ2-7, with 9 positions matching TRBD1. CDR3 length: 15 amino acids. Germline V gene data show CDR1 as SNHLY and CDR2 as FYNNEI. Trimming at V came to 3 bases and at J to 3 bases, leaving 6 bases not matched to a gene. The CDR3: CASSEGQGGNYEQYF. The DNA of the CDR3 is TGTGCCAGCAGTGAGGGACAGGGAGGCAACTACGAGCAGTACTTC.

The chain is built from TRBV7-3 and TRBJ2-7, with 10 nucleotides matching TRBD1. This CDR3 spans 15 amino acids. Germline lookup yields CDR1 SGHTA and CDR2 FQGTGA. Trimming removed 4 bases from V and 7 bases from J; junction bases left unmatched: 10. The CDR3, as DNA: TGTGCCAGCAGCTCAACCGGGACAGGGGCTAGTGAGCAGTACTTC. Translation gives CASSSTGTGASEQYF.

The chain uses TRBV7-8 and TRBJ2-1, with 8 bases identical to TRBD2. The CDR3 sequence is 18 residues long. Germline lookup yields CDR1 SGHVS and CDR2 FQNEAQ. The V segment lost 0 bases and the J segment 7 bases; nucleotides outside the gene matches: 14. The CDR3 here is CASSLAVPSSGFRNEQFF. CDR3 bases: TGTGCCAGCAGCTTAGCGGTGCCCTCTAGCGGGTTCCGGAATGAGCAGTTCTTC.

The chain recombines TRBV30 with TRBJ2-2, with 10 nucleotides matching TRBD2. Trimming cost V 7 bases and J 6 bases; bases outside gene matches: 14. The CDR3 is 16 amino acids. Per germline, CDR1 GTSNPN and CDR2 SVGIG (reference sequence). As DNA, the CDR3 is TGTGCCTTCCGGCGCACTAGCGGGATAAGGGCCGGGGAGCTGTTTTTT. Protein: CAFRRTSGIRAGELFF.

The rearrangement links TRBV28 to TRBJ2-3; 14 bases agree with TRBD2. The CDR3 has 16 amino acids. The germline V gene has CDR1 MDHEN and CDR2 SYDVKM. Losses at the gene ends were 5 bases for V and 3 bases for J; bases not matched to a gene: 4. The CDR3 region is CASSPRLAGGTDTQYF. CDR3 nucleotides: TGTGCCAGCAGTCCACGACTAGCGGGAGGGACAGATACGCAGTATTTT.

The chain uses TRBV28 and TRBJ1-1; TRBD1 matches at 8 bases. The V gene end was trimmed by 6 bases and the J gene end by 5 bases; junction bases not matched to a gene: 8. Per the germline V gene, CDR1 is MDHEN and CDR2 is SYDVKM. The CDR3 extends over 14 amino acids. The CDR3 region is CASRDRAGRTEAFF. The CDR3 region has the DNA TGTGCCAGCAGGGACAGGGCGGGACGGACTGAAGCTTTCTTT. Combining the CDR3 with reference TRBV28 and TRBJ1-1 gives the whole variable domain DVKVTQSSRYLVKRTGEKVFLECVQDMDHENMFWYRQDPGLGLRLIYFSYDVKMKEKGDIPEGYSVSREKKERFSLILESASTNQTSMYLCASRDRAGRTEAFFGQGTRLTVV.

The rearrangement uses TRBV29-1 and TRBJ1-4; 10 nucleotides match TRBD1. V shed 4 bases, J shed 6 bases, and the junction held 2 bases outside the gene matches. The CDR3 consists of 13 residues. The germline V gene encodes CDR1 SQVTM and CDR2 ANQGSEA. Here the CDR3 reads CSVVGTGDEKLFF. CDR3 DNA: TGCAGCGTTGTTGGGACAGGGGATGAAAAACTGTTTTTT.

This clone was counted between two and nine times. The CDR3 nucleotides read TGTGCCAGCAGTACACAGGGGAGCTCCTACAATGAGCAGTTCTTC. Residues: CASSTQGSSYNEQFF. The rearrangement joins TRBV6-6 to TRBJ2-1, with TRBD1 matching over 7 bases. The CDR3 runs to 15 residues. V gave up 5 bases and J gave up 0 bases; unmatched junction bases: 4. Germline V CDR1 and CDR2: MNHNY, SVGAGI (reference sequence).

Turning to this clone: Other nucleotide sequences in the sample specify the same CDR3. The chain has TRBV2 and TRBJ1-3; D is uncertain. CDR1 is SNHLY and CDR2 is FYNNEI in the germline V gene. V was clipped by 5 bases and J by 0 bases, with 11 bases between them. The CDR3 is 15 amino acids. In nucleotides, the CDR3 is TGTGCCAGCAGTACCCGAGCAGGCTCTGGAAACACCATATATTTT. It encodes CASSTRAGSGNTIYF. Full variable domain (remainder filled in from reference TRBV2 and TRBJ1-3): EPEVTQTPSHQVTQMGQEVILRCVPISNHLYFYWYRQILGQKVEFLVSFYNNEISEKSEIFDDQFSVERPDGSNFTLKIRSTKLEDSAMYFCASSTRAGSGNTIYFGEGSWLTVV.

This chain joins TRBV10-3 and TRBJ1-5; D is ambiguous. This CDR3 has 14 residues. V lost 4 bases to trimming and J lost 1 base, with 8 bases between them. The germline CDR1 and CDR2 sequences are ENHRY and SYGVKD. CDR3 sequence (DNA): TGTGCCATCAGTGGGACGGGGAGCAATCAGCCCCAGCATTTT. Translating gives CAISGTGSNQPQHF.

The sample holds a few counts of this clone. The chain has TRBV19 and TRBJ2-6, with 11 bases fitting TRBD1. The CDR3 is 21 amino acids. J lost 3 bases, V lost 6 bases, and 19 bases had no gene match. CDR1 LNHDA and CDR2 SQIVND come from the germline V gene (reference sequence). In DNA form, the CDR3 reads TGTGCCAGTAGGGGTGGACAGGGGGCCGTTGCATCCTCTCTTGGGGCCAACGTCCTGACTTTC. Translating gives CASRGGQGAVASSLGANVLTF.

The chain employs TRBV6-1 and TRBJ2-1; 7 bases match TRBD2. In germline, CDR1 is MNHNS, CDR2 SASEGT. V dropped 10 bases and J dropped 0; count of bases not matched to a gene: 3. This CDR3 is built from 13 residues. The CDR3 region is CATLAASYNEQFF. The CDR3 nucleotides are TGTGCCACCCTAGCGGCCTCCTACAATGAGCAGTTCTTC.

The rearrangement links TRBV6-4 to TRBJ2-1; 11 positions match TRBD2. V lost 2 bases to trimming and J lost 10 bases; unmatched junction nucleotides: 10. The V gene's germline CDR1 is MRHNA and CDR2 SNTAGT. The CDR3 has 16 residues. The CDR3 DNA follows: TGTGCCAGCAGTGACGAAACGGGGACTAGCGGAAAAGAGCAGTTCTTC. Translating gives CASSDETGTSGKEQFF.

V and J are TRBV7-3 and TRBJ2-3; 8 positions agree with TRBD1. With 1 base clipped from V and 1 base from J, the junction kept 4 bases outside the gene matches. The CDR3 runs 16 residues. The germline V gene encodes CDR1 SGHTA and CDR2 FQGTGA. The chain's CDR3 is CASSLKTGERTDTQYF. The CDR3 DNA reads as TGTGCCAGCAGCTTAAAGACAGGGGAACGCACAGATACGCAGTATTTT.

This chain joins TRBV18 and TRBJ2-7, with no clear D. CDR1 and CDR2 (germline): KGHSH, LQKENI. This CDR3 spans 14 amino acids. Trimming shortened V by 6 bases and J by 6 bases, and 18 bases separated the two germline ends. CDR3: CASSPFDTLGEQYF. In DNA form, the CDR3 reads TGTGCCAGCTCGCCCTTTGACACTCTCGGCGAGCAGTACTTC.

The J gene is TRBJ2-2, the V gene TRBV9; D is uncertain. The germline CDR1 and CDR2 sequences are SGDLS and YYNGEE. V was cut by 4 bases and J by 6 bases, with 16 bases left in between. The CDR3 length is 15 residues. The DNA for the CDR3 is TGTGCCAGCAGCCTAGACTCAGCGTCCGCCGGGGAGCTGTTTTTT. This codes for CASSLDSASAGELFF.

The chain is built from TRBV27 and TRBJ2-7; 9 positions match TRBD1. CDR1 MNHEY and CDR2 SMNVEV come from the germline V gene (reference sequence). The V gene end was trimmed by 4 bases and the J gene end by 3 bases; junction bases not matched to a gene: 7. There are 15 residues in the CDR3. Written as DNA, the CDR3 is TGTGCCAGCAGTTCCACCGGGACAGGGCTCTACGAGCAGTACTTC. Translating gives CASSSTGTGLYEQYF.